What follows are 7 T cell receptor beta chains derived from one specimen sequenced in a study of T cells in Graves' hyperthyroidism and ophthalmopathy. It was RNA transcripts that yielded the amplified TCR beta CDR3 regions. TCR CDR3 regions were first amplified by RT-PCR with HTBI primers. TCRdb re-called the multiplex PCR reads through MiXCR, storing one row per CDR3 protein. The sample has about 740,000 distinct CDR3 sequences; 12% to 15% are singletons. The sample comprised blood. Receptor source: a woman aged 18-29 years with Graves' hyperthyroidism.

Only a few counts were recorded for this clonotype. The genes are TRBV29-1 and TRBJ1-2, with D uncertain. The CDR3 runs to 13 residues. Germline values: CDR1 SQVTM, CDR2 ANQGSEA. V was pared by 7 bases and J by 6 bases, with 18 bases between. Written as DNA, the CDR3 is TGCAGCGCCCCCCACCAGAGAGGCCATGGCTACACCTTC. It codes for CSAPHQRGHGYTF.

V gene TRBV6-1 combines with J gene TRBJ1-5; D remains ambiguous. With 6 bases removed from V and 0 bases from J, the gap between germline ends came to 12 bases. Germline values: CDR1 MNHNS, CDR2 SASEGT. The CDR3 runs to 15 residues. CDR3 region: CASRTRSYSNQPQHF. The CDR3 DNA follows: TGTGCCAGCAGAACAAGGAGTTATAGCAATCAGCCCCAGCATTTT.

This clonotype was recorded at least ten times. This chain connects TRBV7-9 to TRBJ2-1; 8 nucleotides agree with TRBD1. Germline assignment: CDR1 SEHNR and CDR2 FQNEAQ (reference sequence). The trim removed 0 bases at V and 7 bases at J, leaving 2 bases unmatched. The CDR3 is 14 amino acids. The CDR3 loop is CASSLADRVNEQFF. The DNA of the CDR3 is TGTGCCAGCAGCTTAGCGGACAGGGTAAATGAGCAGTTCTTC.

This clonotype occurred many times. This chain connects TRBV24-1 to TRBJ2-5; D uncertain. The CDR3 runs 15 residues. V was cut by 7 bases and J by 1 base, with 15 bases left in between. Germline CDR1 is KGHDR and CDR2 is SFDVKD. CDR3 in amino acids: CATSRAHGCQETQYF. The CDR3 DNA reads TGTGCCACCAGCCGAGCCCACGGCTGCCAAGAGACCCAGTACTTC.

This clonotype was picked up many times. The J gene is TRBJ2-1, the V gene TRBV7-2; D remains ambiguous. The CDR3 extends over 14 amino acids. Per the germline V gene, CDR1 is SGHTA and CDR2 is FQGNSA. V lost 1 base and J 9 bases, leaving 13 bases between the germline ends. Written as DNA, the CDR3 is TGTGCCAGCAGCTTAGTAAGTGGTTTTGGTGAGCAGTTCTTC. It encodes CASSLVSGFGEQFF.

As to this clonotype: At one boundary the junction diverges from the germline segment, which might be a read error. The genes are TRBV10-3 and TRBJ2-5; 9 nucleotides align to TRBD1. CDR3 size: 20 residues. CDR1 and CDR2 from the germline V gene are ENHRY and SYGVKD. CDR3 sequence: CAISEIKLLGQGLEPEAQYF. CDR3 nucleotide sequence: TGTGCCATCAGTGAGATCAAGTTATTGGGACAGGGACTGGAGCCAGAGGCCCAGTACTTC.

This clonotype came up a few times. The chain links TRBV6-1 to TRBJ1-6; D uncertain. With 4 bases removed from V and 0 bases from J, the gap between germline ends came to 10 bases. Germline lookup yields CDR1 MNHNS and CDR2 SASEGT. CDR3 length equals 16 residues. CDR3 DNA sequence: TGTGCCAGCAGTGCCCCGGCCAGCTCCTATAATTCACCCCTCCACTTT. Encoded protein: CASSAPASSYNSPLHF.